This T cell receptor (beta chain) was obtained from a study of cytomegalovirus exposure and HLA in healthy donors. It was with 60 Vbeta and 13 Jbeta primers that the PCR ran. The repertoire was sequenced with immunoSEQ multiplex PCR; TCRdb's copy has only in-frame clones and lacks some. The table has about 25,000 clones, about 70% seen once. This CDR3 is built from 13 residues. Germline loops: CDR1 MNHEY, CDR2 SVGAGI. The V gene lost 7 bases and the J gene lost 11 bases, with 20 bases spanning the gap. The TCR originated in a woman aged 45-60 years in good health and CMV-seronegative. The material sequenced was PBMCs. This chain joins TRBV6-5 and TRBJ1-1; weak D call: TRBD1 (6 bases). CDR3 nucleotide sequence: TGTGCCAGCAAAATACAGGGATACGGGCCGGCTTTCTTT. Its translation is CASKIQGYGPAFF.